The entry below gives a single T cell receptor (beta chain) sequence along with its context. The antigen remains undetermined. The table came from immunoSEQ multiplex PCR; TCRdb's copy has only in-frame clones and leaves some out. In the table there are some 100,000 clones, around 68% of which are singletons. The sample comes from a study of shared clonotypes between healthy human individuals. The overall study: CD8 memory received one plate per donor, CD8 naive two, CD4 memory three and CD4 naive three.

Findings and caveats of the study: Only blood underwent sampling, and tissue repertoires likely differ.

The sequencing input was memory CD8+ T cells sorted from blood. The subset: CD45RO+ cells pooled with CCR7-negative TemRA cells. The TCR was taken from a woman between 25 and 40 years old in good health.

This chain's CDR3 is CASCVRGTGANVLTF. DNA of the CDR3: TGTGCCAGCTGCGTCCGGGGAACCGGGGCCAACGTCCTGACTTTC. This chain links TRBV5-4 with TRBJ2-6; D possibly corresponds to TRBD2 (5 bases). Germline loops: CDR1 SGHNT, CDR2 YYREEE (reference sequence). CDR3 size: 15 residues. The germline V and J ends were trimmed by 7 bases and 4 bases, with 15 bases remaining between them.